A single sample gave rise to the 7 T cell receptor beta chains below, sequenced in a study of blood T cell repertoires in COVID-19. The data were produced by immunoSEQ multiplex PCR, yet TCRdb's version contains in-frame clones alone and is incomplete. The top ten clones hold roughly 3.2% of a sample with about 190,000 clones, approximately 88% of them seen once. The sample consisted of PBMCs or T cells enriched from blood (not recorded which). Every receptor here comes from a woman aged 25 to 39 who had recovered from COVID-19.

The rearrangement uses TRBV5-6 and TRBJ1-3, with unresolved D. CDR1 SGHDT and CDR2 YYEEEE come from the germline V gene. The CDR3 length is 15 residues. Trimming removed 0 bases from V and 0 bases from J, with 7 bases in between. The CDR3, as DNA: TGTGCCAGCAGCTTGGCCGTCTACTCTGGAAACACCATATATTTT. Its protein is CASSLAVYSGNTIYF.

Written as DNA, the CDR3 is TGTGCCAGCAAGACAGGGGGCCTGAAGGACACTGAAGCTTTCTTT. This translates into CASKTGGLKDTEAFF. V and J are TRBV6-5 and TRBJ1-1, with 10 bases fitting TRBD1. V trimming: 7 bases; J trimming: 3 bases; junction bases outside the gene matches: 8. The CDR3 is made up of 15 amino acids. CDR1 is MNHEY and CDR2 is SVGAGI in the germline V gene.

The CDR3: CASSALGGGYTF. DNA of the CDR3: TGTGCCAGTAGTGCCCTTGGGGGCGGCTACACCTTC. The chain links TRBV19 to TRBJ1-2, with D perhaps matching TRBD1 (6 bases). CDR1 and CDR2 (germline): LNHDA, SQIVND (reference sequence). The CDR3 is 12 residues long. The V end was cut by 5 bases, the J end by 8 bases, with 12 bases between.

The rearrangement links TRBV6-5 to TRBJ2-7, with 7 bases lining up with TRBD2. The V and J ends lost 11 bases and 4 bases, in that order; junction bases with no gene match: 8. This CDR3 region has 12 residues. The germline CDR1 and CDR2 sequences are MNHEY and SVGAGI. For the CDR3, the DNA is TGTGCCGGGGGGAGGGAATGGTACGAGCAGTACTTC. Protein product: CAGGREWYEQYF.

The rearrangement uses TRBV7-3 and TRBJ2-2; 7 bases match TRBD1. Germline CDR1 reads SGHTA; CDR2 reads FQGTGA. The V segment lost 0 bases and the J segment 2 bases; nucleotides outside the gene matches: 3. The CDR3 sequence is 16 residues long. The CDR3 sequence: CASSLTGDSNTGELFF. CDR3 nucleotide sequence: TGTGCCAGCAGCTTAACCGGGGACAGCAACACCGGGGAGCTGTTTTTT.

The rearrangement links TRBV10-3 to TRBJ2-3, with no clear D. Trimming took 6 bases from V and 5 from J, leaving 12 bases between them. The germline V gene encodes CDR1 ENHRY and CDR2 SYGVKD. This CDR3 spans 13 amino acids. The CDR3 DNA reads as TGTGCCATCAGGAGGTTGGTCCGAGATACGCAGTATTTT. Residues: CAIRRLVRDTQYF.

The V call is TRBV19, the J call TRBJ1-2, with 7 nucleotides matching TRBD1. Germline lookup yields CDR1 LNHDA and CDR2 SQIVND (reference sequence). The CDR3 is 14 amino acids. V was pared by 2 bases and J by 3 bases, with 3 bases of the junction left unmatched. The CDR3, as DNA: TGTGCCAGTAGTATATACGGGACAGACTATGGCTACACCTTC. This sequence encodes CASSIYGTDYGYTF.